This T cell receptor beta chain was obtained from a study of CD8 T cells in Susac syndrome. The CDR3 sequence is 16 residues long. The V end was cut by 5 bases, the J end by 4 bases, with 21 bases between. From germline, CDR1 is SGHTA and CDR2 FQGNSA. Negative isolation was used for CD8+ and CD4+ T cells, and FACS enrichment was applied to TEMRA cells. RNA was extracted with the RNeasy kit, and a quantity of about 0.45 to 1 ug was reverse transcribed using random hexamers. The amplification used immunoSEQ multiplex PCR on TCR beta CDR3; it spanned 54 Vbeta and 13 Jbeta. One entry per CDR3 protein results from TCRdb running MiXCR on the immunoSEQ multiplex PCR reads. The table lists over 95,000 distinct CDR3 sequences, around 90% of them singletons, with approximately 0.13% in the top ten.

The source material was CD4+ T cells from PBMCs. The chain employs TRBV7-2 and TRBJ2-7, with a tentative D call TRBD2 (6 bases). The sequence derives from a human donor in good health. The CDR3 spells CASSPGGRRAAYEQYF. DNA for the CDR3: TGTGCCAGCAGCCCCGGGGGTAGAAGGGCCGCATACGAGCAGTACTTC. Full variable domain (missing parts from reference TRBV7-2 and TRBJ2-7): GAGVSQSPSNKVTEKGKDVELRCDPISGHTALYWYRQSLGQGLEFLIYFQGNSAPDKSGLPSDRFSAERTGGSVSTLTIQRTQQEDSAVYLCASSPGGRRAAYEQYFGPGTRLTVT.